What follows is one T cell receptor beta chain and its context. The second PCR ran roughly 6 to 12 cycles with a sample-barcoded 5' primer and J-beta primers. MiXCR, applied by TCRdb to the 5' RACE reads, yields one record per CDR3 protein. The sample carries about 1.6 million distinct CDR3 sequences, roughly 30% recorded once. The sample comes from a study of blood T cells in healthy people across ages. The V gene end was trimmed by 4 bases and the J gene end by 5 bases; junction bases not matched to a gene: 7. Germline V gene sequence: CDR1 DFQATT, CDR2 SNEGSKA (reference sequence). The CDR3 has 14 residues.

Sequencing used blood. The V and J genes are TRBV20-1 and TRBJ2-1; 8 nucleotides line up with TRBD2. The clonotype comes from a woman aged 25 to 39 in good health. The CDR3 nucleotides are TGCAGTGCTATTGACGGGAGGGTGGACAATGAGCAGTTCTTC. Protein product: CSAIDGRVDNEQFF.